Given below is one T cell receptor beta chain in context. What it binds is not known. V shed 4 bases and J shed 0 bases, with 13 bases lying between them. Germline CDR1 WSHSY, CDR2 SAAADI. CDR3 length: 16 amino acids. This sample was taken from a study of blood T cells in healthy people across ages. Primers used in a second PCR of roughly 6 to 11 cycles were a sample-barcoded 5' primer and a J-beta primer mix. CDR3-containing paired-end reads numbering at least 2.5 million came from each sample. TCRdb reprocessed the 5' RACE reads with MiXCR, giving one entry per CDR3 protein. This sample carries approximately 1.5 million distinct CDR3 sequences, about 31% of them seen once, and the ten largest clones take approximately 11%. Whole-study findings and limits: It was the long-lived donors that had more naive CD4+ cells and higher diversity than aged donors.

The donors, healthy Caucasians from Russia, were aged about 6 to 100. The specimen sequenced was blood. The chain couples TRBV10-2 to TRBJ1-5, with D maybe TRBD1 (6 bases). The TCR sequence derives from a woman aged 25 to 39 in good health. The CDR3 loop reads CASSGNRAGSNQPQHF. The CDR3 DNA is TGCGCCAGCAGTGGAAACAGGGCGGGTAGCAATCAGCCCCAGCATTTT.